The entry below gives a single T cell receptor beta chain sequence along with its context. The data were obtained in a study of blood T cell repertoires in COVID-19. The table came from immunoSEQ multiplex PCR; TCRdb's copy has only in-frame clones and leaves some out. The sample consists of 90,000 or so clones, 80% to 90% of them appearing once. CDR1 MDHEN and CDR2 SYDVKM come from the germline V gene. CDR3 size: 17 residues. V lost 4 bases and J lost 0, with 15 bases in between. Sequencing input: peripheral blood. The receptor was derived from a human donor in a cohort sampled during active COVID-19. This chain links TRBV28 with TRBJ2-2; tentatively, D is TRBD1 (6 bases). The CDR3 region is CASSSFPGQANTGELFF. As DNA, the CDR3 is TGTGCCAGCAGTTCTTTCCCGGGACAAGCGAACACCGGGGAGCTGTTTTTT.